This T cell receptor beta chain originates from a study of Graves' ophthalmopathy and Graves' hyperthyroidism. Amplification of TCR beta CDR3 regions used RNA transcripts. Second-round multiplex PCR came after first-round RT-PCR with HTBI primers. TCRdb redid the calling of the multiplex PCR reads with MiXCR, one entry per CDR3 protein. Of over 650,000 distinct CDR3 sequences in the sample, more than 40% were seen once. CDR3 length equals 15 residues. The V end lost 4 bases, the J end lost 1 base, and 14 bases lay between the germline ends. This clonotype appeared a few times. Orbital computed tomography and thyroid ultrasound, along with TRAb, serum thyroxine and clinical symptoms, underpinned diagnosis.

The TCR comes from an adult man with Graves' ophthalmopathy. The sequenced sample consisted of peripheral blood. The chain links TRBV12-3 or TRBV12-4 to TRBJ2-7; D is possibly TRBD1 or TRBD2 (5 bases each). CDR3 amino acids: CASSSGPPESYEQYF. CDR3 in DNA: TGTGCCAGCAGTTCGGGACCACCGGAGTCCTACGAGCAGTACTTC.